The 9 T cell receptor beta chains below come from one sample, sequenced in a study of cytomegalovirus exposure and HLA in healthy donors. PCR involved 60 Vbeta and 13 Jbeta primers. Sequencing was performed with immunoSEQ multiplex PCR; in TCRdb, only in-frame clones are kept and a portion is missing. Among about 160,000 clones listed, around four fifths were seen once. What was sequenced was PBMCs. Receptors originate from a man aged 50 or older in good health and CMV-seropositive.

Worth noting for this clone: The germline gene is not matched at one end of the junction; a read error may be the cause. The chain recombines TRBV5-1 with TRBJ2-5; 13 nucleotides align to TRBD2. CDR1 and CDR2 from the germline V gene are SGHRS and YFSETQ. The CDR3 is 15 amino acids. CDR3 sequence (DNA): TGCACCAGCAGAGGCGGGACTAGCGGGGAAGAGACCCAGTACTTC. Encoded protein: CTSRGGTSGEETQYF.

The chain links TRBV28 to TRBJ2-3; 7 bases are shared with TRBD1. The CDR3 runs to 14 residues. The J segment lost 6 bases and the V segment lost 1 base, leaving 4 bases of the junction unmatched. Germline lookup yields CDR1 MDHEN and CDR2 SYDVKM. In DNA, the CDR3 is TGTGCCAGCAGTTTATCCCAACAGGGGGATACGCAGTATTTT. This gives the protein CASSLSQQGDTQYF.

The chain carries TRBV20-1 and TRBJ1-2, with D possibly matching TRBD1 (6 bases). V shed 5 bases and J shed 8 bases, with 12 bases lying between them. The CDR3 length is 11 residues. Germline CDR1 DFQATT, CDR2 SNEGSKA (reference sequence). CDR3 protein: CSAERTVGYTF. Here the CDR3 DNA reads TGCAGTGCTGAGCGGACAGTCGGCTACACCTTC.

The CDR3 spells CASSTGPYEQYF. The CDR3 nucleotides read TGTGCCAGCAGCACGGGTCCCTACGAGCAGTACTTC. The chain couples TRBV27 to TRBJ2-7; D not certain. Germline CDR1 is MNHEY and CDR2 is SMNVEV (reference sequence). This CDR3 is 12 amino acids long. The V gene lost 6 bases and the J gene lost 2 bases, with 8 bases spanning the gap.

The count of this clone is one. The CDR3 region is CASSLGTGNQPQHF. The CDR3 DNA reads TGTGCCAGCAGCTTGGGAACGGGCAATCAGCCCCAGCATTTT. The chain uses TRBV5-4 and TRBJ1-5; no clear D gene. CDR3 length: 14 amino acids. The V gene's germline CDR1 is SGHNT and CDR2 YYREEE (reference sequence). Trimming left V 0 bases short and J 2 bases short, with 6 bases between.

The genes are TRBV10-3 and TRBJ2-2; weak D call: TRBD1 (5 bases). Deletions cut 3 bases from V and 7 bases from J, with 9 bases between. Looked up from germline, CDR1 is ENHRY and CDR2 is SYGVKD. There are 13 residues in the CDR3. The CDR3 DNA reads TGTGCCATCAGTGACAGGGCCGACGGGGAGCTGTTTTTT. This codes for CAISDRADGELFF.

Within the sample, this clone is medium-sized. The same CDR3 is also encoded by other DNA sequences in this sample. The CDR3 sequence: CAWSAAGMNTEAFF. CDR3 nucleotides: TGTGCCTGGAGTGCAGCAGGGATGAACACTGAAGCTTTCTTT. The V call is TRBV30, the J call TRBJ1-1, with D possibly TRBD1 on 5 matching bases. The CDR3 is made up of 14 amino acids. Germline V lookup: CDR1 GTSNPN, CDR2 SVGIG (reference sequence). Trimming pared 1 base from V and 0 bases from J, leaving 9 bases between.

This rearrangement joins TRBV15 to TRBJ2-7; TRBD1 matches 8 bases. The CDR3 runs to 16 residues. V trimming: 0 bases; J trimming: 3 bases; junction bases outside the gene matches: 7. Germline V gene data show CDR1 as LNHNV and CDR2 as YYDKDF (reference sequence). The CDR3 DNA is TGTGCCACCAGCAGAGACTGGGGACAGGACTACTACGAGCAGTACTTC. It is translated as CATSRDWGQDYYEQYF.

J is TRBJ2-2 and V is TRBV5-1, with a tentative D call TRBD1 (6 bases). With 4 bases removed from V and 2 bases from J, the gap between germline ends came to 9 bases. The CDR3 is 14 residues long. CDR1 is SGHRS, CDR2 YFSETQ, per germline. This chain's CDR3 is CASSPTGNTGELFF. For the CDR3, the DNA is TGCGCCAGCAGCCCGACAGGAAACACCGGGGAGCTGTTTTTT.